This T cell receptor (beta chain) was found in a study of naive and memory T cell subsets. Overall study results and limits: Possibly reflecting memory cells re-expressing CD45RA, a few larger clonotypes occurred in naive repertoires, especially CD8.

The germline V gene has CDR1 MNHEY and CDR2 SMNVEV (reference sequence). The CDR3 spans 13 residues. J gave up 7 bases and V 5 bases, and 6 bases lay outside the gene matches. Turning to this clonotype: Its antigen is as yet unknown.

An equimolar mix of two oligonucleotides served as the beta constant-region primer for TRBC1 and TRBC2. Four rounds of PCR amplified the ligated cDNA using nested alpha and beta constant-region primers plus SP2. TCRdb re-analysed the UMI-ligation and nested PCR reads in MiXCR, keeping a single row per CDR3 protein. Of under 150,000 distinct CDR3 sequences listed, roughly a fifth are singletons. The clonotype originates from a human donor in good health. The V call is TRBV27, the J call TRBJ1-2; TRBD1 aligns across 8 bases. What was sequenced was naive CD8+ T cells from blood. The CDR3 DNA follows: TGTGCCAGCAGTCTAGGACAGGGTCGTGGCTACACCTTC. It encodes CASSLGQGRGYTF.